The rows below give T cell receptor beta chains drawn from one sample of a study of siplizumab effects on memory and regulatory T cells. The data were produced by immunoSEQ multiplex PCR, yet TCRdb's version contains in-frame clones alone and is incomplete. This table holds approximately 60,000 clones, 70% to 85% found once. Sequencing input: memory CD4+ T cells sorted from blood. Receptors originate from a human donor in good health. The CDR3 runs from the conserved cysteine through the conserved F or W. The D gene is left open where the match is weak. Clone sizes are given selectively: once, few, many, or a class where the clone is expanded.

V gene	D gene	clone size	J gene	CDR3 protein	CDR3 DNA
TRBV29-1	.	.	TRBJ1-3	CSVADRPNSGNTIYF	TGCAGCGTAGCTGACAGGCCGAACTCTGGAAACACCATATATTTT
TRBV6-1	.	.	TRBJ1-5	CASTQNMAENQPQHF	TGTGCCAGCACCCAAAACATGGCAGAAAATCAGCCCCAGCATTTT
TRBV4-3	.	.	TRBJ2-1	CASSQDGGPGLMGDNEQFF	TGCGCCAGCAGCCAAGACGGCGGACCCGGGCTGATGGGAGACAATGAGCAGTTCTTC
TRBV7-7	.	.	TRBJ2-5	CASSSRVTSQETQYF	TGTGCCAGCAGCTCCAGGGTAACAAGCCAAGAGACCCAGTACTTC
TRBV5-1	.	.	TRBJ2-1	CASSAGLRVRNEQFF	TGCGCCAGCAGCGCCGGCTTGAGGGTACGCAATGAGCAGTTCTTC
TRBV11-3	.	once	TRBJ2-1	CASSLESGDEQFF	TGTGCCAGCAGCTTAGAGTCAGGGGATGAGCAGTTCTTC
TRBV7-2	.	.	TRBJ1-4	CASSFLAGVQLFF	TGTGCCAGCAGCTTTTTGGCGGGGGTTCAACTGTTTTTT
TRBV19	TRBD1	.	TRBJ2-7	CASQDRGTTYEQYF	TGTGCCAGCCAGGACAGGGGGACCACCTACGAGCAGTACTTC
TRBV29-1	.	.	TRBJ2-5	CSAQGGGRETQYF	TGCAGCGCCCAAGGGGGAGGGAGGGAGACCCAGTACTTC
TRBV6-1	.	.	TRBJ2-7	CASSEDGALYEQYF	TGTGCCAGCAGTGAAGATGGGGCTCTCTACGAGCAGTACTTC
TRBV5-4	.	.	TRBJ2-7	CASSKRAGTQSYEQYF	TGTGCCAGCAGCAAAAGGGCCGGGACACAGTCCTACGAGCAGTACTTC
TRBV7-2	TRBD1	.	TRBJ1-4	CASSRGITNDKLFF	TGTGCCAGCTCCAGGGGGATAACTAATGACAAACTGTTTTTT
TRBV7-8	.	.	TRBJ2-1	CASSGTLDEQFF	TGTGCCAGCAGCGGCACTCTGGATGAGCAGTTCTTC
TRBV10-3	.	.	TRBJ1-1	CAISLGGGNTEAFF	TGTGCCATCAGCCTCGGCGGAGGTAACACTGAAGCTTTCTTT
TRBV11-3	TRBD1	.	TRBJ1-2	CASSFTGEEGYTF	TGTGCCAGCAGCTTCACAGGGGAAGAAGGCTACACCTTC
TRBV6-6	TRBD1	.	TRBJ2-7	CASSLTGTGSYEQYF	TGTGCCAGCTCCCTCACTGGGACAGGCTCCTACGAGCAGTACTTC
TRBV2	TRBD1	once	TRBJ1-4	CASREKTGEGEKLFF	TGTGCCAGCAGGGAAAAAACAGGGGAGGGAGAAAAACTGTTTTTT
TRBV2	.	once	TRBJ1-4	CASRTATNEKLFF	TGTGCCAGCAGGACGGCAACTAATGAAAAACTGTTTTTT
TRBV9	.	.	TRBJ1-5	CASNVGLDSNQPQHF	TGTGCCAGCAACGTAGGTCTCGATAGCAATCAGCCCCAGCATTTT
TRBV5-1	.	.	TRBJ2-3	CASSFGRSTDTQYF	TGCGCCAGCAGCTTTGGCCGCAGCACAGATACGCAGTATTTT
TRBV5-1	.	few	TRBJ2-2	CASSPDVNTGELFF	TGCGCCAGCAGCCCTGACGTTAACACCGGGGAGCTGTTTTTT
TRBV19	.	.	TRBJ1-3	CASYAHSGNTIYF	TGTGCCAGTTACGCCCACTCTGGAAACACCATATATTTT
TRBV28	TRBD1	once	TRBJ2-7	CASSSGTVTYEQYF	TGTGCCAGCAGTTCAGGGACAGTGACCTACGAGCAGTACTTC
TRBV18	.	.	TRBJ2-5	CASSAGTPGTQYF	TGTGCCAGCTCAGCGGGGACTCCAGGGACCCAGTACTTC
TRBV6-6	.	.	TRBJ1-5	CASSYSGGSNQPQHF	TGTGCCAGCAGTTACTCTGGTGGCAGTAATCAGCCCCAGCATTTT
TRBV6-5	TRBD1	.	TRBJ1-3	CASSSGQERGNTIYF	TGTGCCAGCAGTTCGGGACAGGAGAGGGGAAACACCATATATTTT
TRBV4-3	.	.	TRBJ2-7	CASSQRAAGSYEQYF	TGCGCCAGCAGCCAGCGGGCGGCCGGTTCCTACGAGCAGTACTTC
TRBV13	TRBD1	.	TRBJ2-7	CASSKVRDRGNEQYF	TGTGCCAGCAGCAAAGTCAGAGACAGGGGGAACGAGCAGTACTTC
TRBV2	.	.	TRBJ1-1	CASSGRTEGFF	TGTGCCAGCAGTGGGCGGACAGAGGGCTTCTTT
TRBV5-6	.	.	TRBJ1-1	CASGTYLVGAFF	TGTGCCAGCGGAACATATCTCGTAGGAGCTTTCTTT
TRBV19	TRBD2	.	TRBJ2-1	CASSMGGNYNEQFF	TGTGCCAGTAGTATGGGGGGGAACTACAATGAGCAGTTCTTC
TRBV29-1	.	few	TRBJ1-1	CSAQGNTEAFF	TGCAGCGCTCAGGGGAACACTGAAGCTTTCTTT
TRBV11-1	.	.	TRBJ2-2	CASSLDRMGYGELFF	TGTGCCAGCAGCTTAGACAGGATGGGGTACGGGGAGCTGTTTTTT
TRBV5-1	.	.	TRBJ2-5	CASSLEETQYF	TGCGCCAGCAGCTTGGAGGAGACCCAGTACTTC
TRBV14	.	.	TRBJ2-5	CASSQETQYF	TGTGCCAGCAGCCAAGAGACCCAGTACTTC
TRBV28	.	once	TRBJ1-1	CASSLWGGPNTEAFF	TGTGCCAGCAGTTTATGGGGGGGGCCGAACACTGAAGCTTTCTTT